This is a list of T cell receptor beta chains from one sample in a study of beta chain features in type 1 diabetes. Clones were sequenced by immunoSEQ multiplex PCR, and TCRdb holds only the in-frame ones, with some missing. The data contain about 900,000 clones, 15% to 20% of them singletons. Sequencing was done on a sample of naive CD4+ T cells from blood. The source of these receptors is a young woman in good health. CDR3s include the opening cysteine and the closing phenylalanine or tryptophan. A D gene is named only where the DNA matches it firmly. Only some rows state a clone size, as once, few, many or a class for expanded clones.

clone_size j_call d_call v_call cdr3_nt cdr3_aa
. TRBJ2-1 TRBD2 TRBV11-1 TGTGCCAGCAGATTTGGGACTAGCTCCTACAATGAGCAGTTCTTC CASRFGTSSYNEQFF
few TRBJ2-1 . TRBV5-1 TGCGCCAGCAGCTTGGTCCCCGACAATGAGCAGTTCTTC CASSLVPDNEQFF
. TRBJ2-7 TRBD1 TRBV18 TGTGCCAGCTCCCCAGGGACAGGGGGCTCCTACGAGCAGTACTTC CASSPGTGGSYEQYF
. TRBJ2-1 . TRBV19 TGTGCCACCTCAGTCGGAGCCTACAATGAGCAGTTCTTC CATSVGAYNEQFF
. TRBJ2-1 . TRBV5-1 TGCGCCAGCAGCTTGGGCAGCGGTAGCTCCTACAATGAGCAGTTCTTC CASSLGSGSSYNEQFF
few TRBJ2-2 TRBD1 TRBV25-1 TGTGCCAGCAGTGAAAGAAGGACAGGGGAAGCCGGGGAGCTGTTTTTT CASSERRTGEAGELFF
few TRBJ2-7 . TRBV7-9 TGTGCCAGCAGCTTGCCGGGACACGGCGAGCAGTACTTC CASSLPGHGEQYF
. TRBJ1-5 . TRBV14 TGTGCCAGCAGCCGACCTCAGGGGAGGAGTCAGCCCCAGCATTTT CASSRPQGRSQPQHF
many TRBJ1-4 . TRBV7-9 TGTGCCAGCAGCGGGCGGGCCTCAGATAATGAAAAACTGTTTTTT CASSGRASDNEKLFF
. TRBJ2-7 TRBD2 TRBV7-2 TGTGCCAGCAGCTTAGGGACTAGCGCCTCCTACGAGCAGTACTTC CASSLGTSASYEQYF
. TRBJ2-1 TRBD2 TRBV7-2 TGTGCCAGCAGCTCTCTAGCGGGGCTAAATGAGCAGTTCTTC CASSSLAGLNEQFF
. TRBJ1-3 . TRBV19 TGTGCCAGTAGTCGCAGAAGCTCTGGAAACACCATATATTTT CASSRRSSGNTIYF
. TRBJ2-7 TRBD2 TRBV5-1 TGCGCCAGCAGCGGACTAGCGGGAGTGGACGAGCAGTACTTC CASSGLAGVDEQYF
. TRBJ2-7 . TRBV7-9 TGTGCCAGCAGCTTGGGGGGCAGAAGCAAGGCGTACGAGCAGTACTTC CASSLGGRSKAYEQYF
few TRBJ1-2 . TRBV29-1 TGCAGCGTTGCGGTCAGAAAAAACTATGGCTACACCTTC CSVAVRKNYGYTF
. TRBJ2-3 TRBD1 TRBV25-1 TGTGCCAGCAGTGAATTACAGGGGTTCCGCACAGATACGCAGTATTTT CASSELQGFRTDTQYF
. TRBJ2-7 . TRBV6-5 TGTGCCAGCAGTTACTCAGTGCCTCGGGGCTCCTACGAGCAGTACTTC CASSYSVPRGSYEQYF
. TRBJ1-1 . TRBV6-5 TGTGCCAGCAGTCCCGGACCTTTGGTAGCTTTCTTT CASSPGPLVAFF
few TRBJ2-7 . TRBV28 TGTGCCAGCAGTCCGCCTATCTACGAGCAGTACTTC CASSPPIYEQYF
. TRBJ2-3 . TRBV27 TGTGCCAGCAGTTTTCGTTGGACAGATACGCAGTATTTT CASSFRWTDTQYF
few TRBJ2-4 TRBD1 TRBV27 TGTGCCAGCAGTTACCAGACAGGGGCGGGCATTCAGTACTTC CASSYQTGAGIQYF
. TRBJ2-7 TRBD1 TRBV10-3 TGTGCCATCAGTACAGGGACAGTCAGCTCCTACGAGCAGTACTTC CAISTGTVSSYEQYF
. TRBJ2-3 TRBD2 TRBV7-2 TGTGCCAGCAGCTTAGCGTTGGGCGGGAGAACGGATACGCAGTATTTT CASSLALGGRTDTQYF
. TRBJ2-7 . TRBV6-5 TGTGCCAGCAGTTATGGACGGGGAAATTACGAGCAGTACTTC CASSYGRGNYEQYF
. TRBJ2-7 TRBD2 TRBV29-1 TGCAGCGGGGTACGCTGGACTAGCGGGGACTACGAGCAGTACTTC CSGVRWTSGDYEQYF
. TRBJ2-7 TRBD2 TRBV11-3 TGTGCCAGCAGCCCCGCGATAGCGGGAGCCTACGAGCAGTACTTC CASSPAIAGAYEQYF
. TRBJ2-7 TRBD1 TRBV4-2 TGTGCCAGCAGCCAGGATCTCGGGACAGGGACCTACGAGCAGTACTTC CASSQDLGTGTYEQYF
few TRBJ1-4 . TRBV25-1 TGTGCCAGCAGTGAACCACTCACGCGGGGCCCTAATGAAAAACTGTTTTTT CASSEPLTRGPNEKLFF
few TRBJ2-1 TRBD2 TRBV6-5 TGTGCCAGCAGTGAAGGGACTAGCGTTAATGAGCAGTTCTTC CASSEGTSVNEQFF
. TRBJ2-7 TRBD1 TRBV28 TGTGCCAGCAGTCCGTCGGGACAGGCCTACGAGCAGTACTTC CASSPSGQAYEQYF
few TRBJ2-7 TRBD2 TRBV6-6 TGTGCCACCGGGACTAGCTCCTACGAGCAGTACTTC CATGTSSYEQYF
once TRBJ2-3 . TRBV7-8 TGTGCCAGCAGCCAAAACCCCACAGATACGCAGTATTTT CASSQNPTDTQYF